This TCR beta chain derives from a study of tumor-infiltrating lymphocytes in primary liver carcinoma. Unsorted bulk tissue, roughly 20-32 mg of it, served as the source for co-extraction of RNA and DNA. Surgeons treated the primary liver carcinoma of the patients by surgical resection. V gave up 2 bases and J gave up 8 bases, with 12 bases separating them. CDR1 is MNHNY and CDR2 is SVGAGI in the germline V gene (reference sequence). This CDR3 has 13 residues. A constant-region primer served to make TCR beta cDNA from approximately 490 ng total RNA. Three nested multiplex PCR rounds, a slightly modified ARM-PCR method, built the TCR beta libraries. Investigators reported that the first two PCR rounds, at approximately 11 cycles each, used TRBV1-TRBV30 forward primers with a C-beta reverse primer. Via MiXCR, TCRdb re-called the multiplex PCR reads, giving one row per CDR3 protein. The data hold about 130,000 distinct CDR3 sequences, with 64% observed a single time.

Sequenced input: liver tumor tissue from sampling region 3. Subset reported: tumor region T3, left-lateral pole. This clonotype was sampled from an older woman with primary liver carcinoma and hepatitis B virus infection. The chain uses TRBV6-6 and TRBJ1-2; D is ambiguous. The CDR3 nucleotides read TGTGCCAGCAGTTACGCGAACAAGGGCGGCTACACCTTC. It yields the protein CASSYANKGGYTF.